The 17 T cell receptor beta chains below all came from one sample that was sequenced in a study of glioma-infiltrating T cells. Using RNA template, CDR3s of TCR alpha and beta were amplified with iRepertoire arm-PCR. In TCRdb, the multiplex PCR reads were re-called with MiXCR into one record per CDR3 protein. The top ten clones hold roughly 5.2% of a sample with fewer than 200,000 distinct CDR3 sequences, around 42% of them seen once. The sample was glioma tissue, nonneoplastic brain tissue, or PBMCs (not recorded which). All receptors derive from a human donor with low-grade glioma or glioblastoma, undergoing nonglioma brain surgery, or in good health (not recorded which).

Concerning this clonotype: It may be a read error: a sequence one base away is much more abundant. This sequence joins TRBV4-1 and TRBJ2-2; tentative D call: TRBD1 (6 bases). CDR3 length: 14 amino acids. The ends were cut back, 2 bases at V and 9 bases at J, with 13 bases in the middle. Germline V CDR1 and CDR2: MGHRA, YSYEKL. CDR3 nucleotides: TGCGCCAGCAGCCAAATCTCGGACAGTCGGGAGCTGTTTTTT. Its translation: CASSQISDSRELFF.

This clonotype was detected many times. The genes are TRBV25-1 and TRBJ2-7, with D possibly being TRBD2 (5 bases). There are 11 residues in the CDR3. CDR1 and CDR2 from the germline V gene are MGHDK and SYGVNS. The V end lost 7 bases, the J end lost 3 bases, and 7 bases lay between the germline ends. CDR3 loop: CASTGGYEQYF. The DNA for the CDR3 is TGTGCCAGCACTGGAGGCTACGAGCAGTACTTC.

The sample holds many counts of this clonotype. The rearrangement uses TRBV28 and TRBJ1-2, with 8 nucleotides matching TRBD1. J gave up 3 bases and V 8 bases, and 5 bases lay outside the gene matches. This CDR3 has 13 residues. Germline CDR1 and CDR2: MDHEN and SYDVKM. This chain's CDR3 is CASGRGLDYGYTF. The CDR3, as DNA: TGTGCCAGCGGCAGGGGGCTGGACTATGGCTACACCTTC.

This clonotype was seen repeatedly, ten times or more. The rearrangement links TRBV6-1 to TRBJ1-2, with no clear D. The CDR3 covers 11 residues. The V end was cut by 5 bases, the J end by 8 bases, with 9 bases between. CDR1 is MNHNS, CDR2 SASEGT, per germline. CDR3 sequence reads: CASSFKGGYTF. The CDR3 DNA reads as TGTGCCAGCAGTTTCAAAGGGGGCTACACCTTC.

Concerning this clonotype: Since a much larger clone is just one base distant, this may be a read error. This chain uses TRBV18 with TRBJ1-1, with 8 bases identical to TRBD1. In germline, CDR1 is KGHSH, CDR2 LQKENI. This CDR3 is 14 amino acids long. CDR3 nucleotides: TGTACCAGCTCAAGTGGACAGGGAAACACTGAAGCTTTCTTT. Translation gives CTSSSGQGNTEAFF.

This clonotype was counted ten times or more. V gene TRBV27 combines with J gene TRBJ2-1; D is ambiguous. Germline CDR1 and CDR2: MNHEY and SMNVEV (reference sequence). This CDR3 is 15 amino acids long. Trimming pared 5 bases from V and 0 bases from J, leaving 11 bases between. CDR3 sequence reads: CASSAAYSSYNEQFF. The CDR3 DNA is TGTGCCAGCAGTGCAGCGTATAGCTCCTACAATGAGCAGTTCTTC.

This clonotype has more than one count but fewer than ten. This chain joins TRBV12-3 or TRBV12-4 and TRBJ2-1; D uncertain. The CDR3 sequence is 11 residues long. V shed 3 bases and J shed 7 bases, with 4 bases lying between them. The CDR3 sequence is CASSFRNEQFF. The CDR3 DNA sequence: TGTGCCAGCAGTTTTCGGAATGAGCAGTTCTTC.

Concerning this clonotype: This may be a read error: a much more frequent sequence differs by one nucleotide. The genes are TRBV3-1 and TRBJ2-3, with D unresolved. V was cut by 0 bases and J by 4 bases, with 11 bases left in between. Germline loops: CDR1 LGHDT, CDR2 YNNKEL (reference sequence). There are 15 residues in the CDR3. Here the CDR3 DNA reads TGTGCCAGCAGCCAAGATTCTTCAACCCCAGATACGCAGTATTTT. Encoded protein: CASSQDSSTPDTQYF.

Notes on this clonotype: A much larger clone lies a single base off, so this may be a read error. This CDR3 reads CASRQGNKPQHF. CDR3 nucleotides: TGTGCCAGCAGACAGGGGAATAAGCCCCAGCATTTT. This sequence joins TRBV2 and TRBJ1-5; the match to TRBD1 covers 7 bases. CDR1 is SNHLY and CDR2 is FYNNEI in the germline V gene. The V segment lost 6 bases and the J segment 8 bases; nucleotides outside the gene matches: 4. The CDR3 contains 12 residues.

With respect to this clonotype: This sequence may be a read error, since a much larger clone differs from it by one base. The chain has TRBV12-3 or TRBV12-4 and TRBJ2-3; D may be TRBD2 (6 bases). Trimming stripped 7 bases from V and 3 bases from J, with 8 bases between. The CDR3 covers 12 residues. The CDR3 DNA sequence: TGTGCCAGCATCGGGAGAACAGATACGCAGTATTTT. This codes for CASIGRTDTQYF.

In the case of this clonotype: A junction boundary mismatches the germline segment, possibly from a read error. V and J are TRBV6-1 and TRBJ2-3; D tentatively fits TRBD1 or TRBD2 (6 bases each). The CDR3 has 15 residues. Germline V gives CDR1 MNHNS, CDR2 SASEGT. CDR3 bases: TGTGCCAGCAGCGCGGGGCAGGGGAATGTAGATACGAAGTATTTT. Protein sequence: CASSAGQGNVDTKYF.

This clonotype was seen at least ten times. The chain couples TRBV20-1 to TRBJ1-2; 8 nucleotides agree with TRBD1. The V gene's germline CDR1 is DFQATT and CDR2 SNEGSKA (reference sequence). V gave up 1 base and J gave up 4 bases; unmatched junction bases: 5. The length of the CDR3 is 14 residues. The CDR3 nucleotides are TGCAGTGCTAGAGTCCCCCAGGGGGCCTATGGCTACACCTTC. Protein sequence: CSARVPQGAYGYTF.

The chain uses TRBV7-3 and TRBJ2-3, with D maybe TRBD2 (5 bases). CDR3 length: 13 residues. The germline gives CDR1 SGHTA, CDR2 FQGTGA. V dropped 5 bases and J dropped 5 bases, with 11 bases sitting between them. Here the CDR3 DNA reads TGTGCCAGCAGCCTCTCTCGGGGAGATACGCAGTATTTT. It yields the protein CASSLSRGDTQYF.

Of note for this clonotype: A read error may be the cause here, since a much bigger clone is one base away. The J gene is TRBJ2-7, the V gene TRBV6-2 or TRBV6-3; D possibly corresponds to TRBD1 (6 bases). Germline CDR1 and CDR2: MNHEY and SVGEGT. The V and J ends lost 7 bases and 5 bases respectively, with 21 bases between them. CDR3 length: 15 amino acids. The CDR3 loop is CASTRTRQVLNEQYF. The CDR3 DNA reads as TGTGCCAGCACCCGTACTAGACAGGTGTTAAACGAGCAGTACTTC.

With regard to this clonotype: This sequence may be a read error, since a much larger clone differs from it by one base. This sequence joins TRBV4-2 and TRBJ2-1, with D possibly matching TRBD1 (5 bases). The CDR3 is 15 amino acids. Germline CDR1 LGHNA, CDR2 YNFKEQ. The chain's CDR3 is CASGQDGQGSNEQFF. The CDR3 DNA follows: TGTGCCAGCGGCCAAGACGGGCAGGGTAGCAATGAGCAGTTCTTC.

This clonotype turned up a few times. This chain connects TRBV19 to TRBJ2-7; no reliable D call. CDR1 is LNHDA and CDR2 is SQIVND in the germline V gene (reference sequence). V lost 3 bases, J lost 3 bases, and 6 bases lay in between. This CDR3 region has 12 residues. CDR3 DNA sequence: TGTGCCAGTAGTATCCGCGGCTACGAGCAGTACTTC. It translates to CASSIRGYEQYF.

A remark on this clonotype: A much larger clone sits a single nucleotide away, making a read error possible. J is TRBJ1-2 and V is TRBV10-3, with TRBD1 matching 11 bases. The CDR3 runs 13 residues. The germline V gene has CDR1 ENHRY and CDR2 SYGVKD. Here the CDR3 DNA reads TGTGCCATCAGTGAACAGGACAGGGGGCCACTGATCTTC. Translation gives CAISEQDRGPLIF.